Listed below are T cell receptor beta chains from one sample, sequenced in a study of T-cell memory formation after mild COVID-19. MiXCR, run by TCRdb on the 5' RACE reads, gives a single entry per CDR3 protein. Among under 250,000 distinct CDR3 sequences listed, just over 15% were seen once. The specimen sequenced was PBMCs or a T cell subset sorted from them (not recorded which). These receptors originate from an adult woman who had mild COVID-19 (a few samples of this study predate the infection). Cell type and time point are not known. CDR3s include the opening cysteine and the closing phenylalanine or tryptophan. The order of the fields is J gene, clone size, D gene, V gene, CDR3 length, CDR3 DNA, CDR3 protein. A D gene is named only where the DNA matches it firmly. For some rows the clone size is stated as once, few or many, or as a class when expanded; others skip it.

>TRBJ1-2|-|TRBD1|TRBV20-1|14
TGCAGCACTGCCCCGGGAGGGGGCGACTATGGCTACACCTTC
CSTAPGGGDYGYTF
>TRBJ2-7|few|-|TRBV14|15
TGTGCCAGCAGCCCCCATGGGGGGCGTCCCTACGAGCAGTACTTC
CASSPHGGRPYEQYF
>TRBJ1-1|-|-|TRBV3-1|12
TGTGCCACTCAGGGGTGGAGCACTGAAGCTTTCTTT
CATQGWSTEAFF
>TRBJ2-7|-|TRBD2|TRBV20-1|15
TGCAGTGCTAGAGGGCCTAGCGGGTCCTCCTACGAGCAGTACTTC
CSARGPSGSSYEQYF
>TRBJ1-3|few|-|TRBV5-1|13
TGCGCCAGCAGCTCAAACTCTGGAAACACCATATATTTT
CASSSNSGNTIYF
>TRBJ2-1|few|-|TRBV12-3/TRBV12-4|14
TGTGCCAGCAGTTTAGCGGGGGAGTACAATGAGCAGTTCTTC
CASSLAGEYNEQFF
>TRBJ2-3|few|-|TRBV2|14
TGTGCCAGCAGCCCTCTACGGCCCGGGGATACGCAGTATTTT
CASSPLRPGDTQYF
>TRBJ1-2|few|-|TRBV12-3/TRBV12-4|15
TGTGCCAGCCTTACGTGGGGGCAAATAGTCCTACTCCCCACCTTC
CASLTWGQIVLLPTF
>TRBJ2-4|few|TRBD1|TRBV11-2|16
TGTGCCAGCAGCTCTACCCCGGACAGGGCCAAAAACATTCAGTACTTC
CASSSTPDRAKNIQYF
>TRBJ1-2|few|-|TRBV20-1|15
TGCAGTGCTAGAGATCGGCAGGGGACTAACTATGGCTACACCTTC
CSARDRQGTNYGYTF
>TRBJ1-1|-|-|TRBV6-6|15
TGTGCCAGCAGCTCCGCGGGCAGATGGGGCACTGAAGCTTTCTTT
CASSSAGRWGTEAFF
>TRBJ2-3|-|TRBD2|TRBV7-2|15
TGTGCCAGCAGTCGAACTAGCGGGAGAATAGATACGCAGTATTTT
CASSRTSGRIDTQYF
>TRBJ2-1|-|-|TRBV12-3/TRBV12-4|15
TGTGCCAGCACCTCCCGGACACCCTCCTACAATGAGCAGTTCTTC
CASTSRTPSYNEQFF
>TRBJ1-1|-|TRBD1|TRBV30|15
TGTGCCTGGAGTTCGACAGGGGGCAAGAACACTGAAGCTTTCTTT
CAWSSTGGKNTEAFF
>TRBJ1-1|-|-|TRBV12-3/TRBV12-4|14
TGTGCCAGCAGTTTAGCGCCCGTGAACACTGAAGCTTTCTTT
CASSLAPVNTEAFF
>TRBJ1-1|few|TRBD1|TRBV11-2|15
TGTGCCAGCAGCCCTGGGACAGGGGTGAACACTGAAGCTTTCTTT
CASSPGTGVNTEAFF
>TRBJ1-1|few|-|TRBV9|19
TGTGCCAGCAGCGTAGGTTTATTTGGAGGTAAAGTGGTGGGGTCGGAAGCTTTCTTT
CASSVGLFGGKVVGSEAFF
>TRBJ2-2|-|-|TRBV19|12
TGTGCCAGTAGGCGGTACACCGGGGAGCTGTTTTTT
CASRRYTGELFF
>TRBJ2-5|-|-|TRBV6-1|15
TGTGCCAGCACCTTGACCGGGACCCAGCAAGAGACCCAGTACTTC
CASTLTGTQQETQYF
>TRBJ1-2|few|TRBD1|TRBV6-6|15
TGTGCCAGCAGGCCCCCGGGACAGCTCTTTGAGGGCTACACCTTC
CASRPPGQLFEGYTF
>TRBJ1-1|-|TRBD1|TRBV7-9|14
TGTGCCAGCAGCGAACAGGGGATGAACACTGAAGCTTTCTTT
CASSEQGMNTEAFF
>TRBJ2-2|few|TRBD1|TRBV30|14
TGTGCCTGGACCGGACAGGCTAAATCGGGGGAGCTGTTTTTT
CAWTGQAKSGELFF
>TRBJ2-2|-|TRBD1|TRBV5-1|15
TGCGCCAGCAGCTGGGGACAGGGGGGCACCGGGGAGCTGTTTTTT
CASSWGQGGTGELFF
>TRBJ2-3|few|TRBD2|TRBV10-3|14
TGTGCCATCAGTAGCGGGGGGGGCACAGATACGCAGTATTTT
CAISSGGGTDTQYF
>TRBJ2-3|once|TRBD2|TRBV7-2|16
TGTGCCAGCAGCTTAGGGCTAGCGGGACCAACAGATACGCAGTATTTT
CASSLGLAGPTDTQYF
>TRBJ1-6|few|-|TRBV9|13
TGTGCCAGCAGTCGGGACCAGAATTCACCCCTCCACTTT
CASSRDQNSPLHF
>TRBJ1-5|few|TRBD1|TRBV12-3/TRBV12-4|16
TGTGCCAGCAGTGTCGGGCCAGGGGGAATAGGTCAGCCCCAGCATTTT
CASSVGPGGIGQPQHF
>TRBJ2-4|few|TRBD2|TRBV12-3/TRBV12-4|13
TGTGCCAGCAGCTTATCAGCGGGAGTGATTCAGTACTTC
CASSLSAGVIQYF
>TRBJ2-7|many|TRBD1|TRBV28|16
TGTGCCAGCCTATCCCGGTCCGGGACAGGCTTCCTGGAGCAGTACTTC
CASLSRSGTGFLEQYF
>TRBJ1-2|-|-|TRBV29-1|13
TGCAGCGTTGTAACAGGGACCAACTATGGCTACACCTTC
CSVVTGTNYGYTF
>TRBJ1-2|few|-|TRBV14|13
TGTGCCAGCAGCTTCGACAGGTTCTATGGCTACACCTTC
CASSFDRFYGYTF
>TRBJ2-5|few|TRBD2|TRBV7-2|15
TGTGCCAGCAGCTTAGCCGGGAGGGGTGAAGAGACCCAGTACTTC
CASSLAGRGEETQYF
>TRBJ2-5|few|-|TRBV5-1|13
TGCGCCAGCAGCTGGGAGGTCCAAGAGACCCAGTACTTC
CASSWEVQETQYF
>TRBJ2-7|-|TRBD1|TRBV19|13
TGTGCCAGTAGTAGACAGGACAGGGGCGAGCAGTACTTC
CASSRQDRGEQYF
>TRBJ2-5|-|TRBD1|TRBV5-4|14
TGTGCCAGCAGCCTGAAACAGGGGCGGGAGACCCAGTACTTC
CASSLKQGRETQYF
>TRBJ1-5|-|-|TRBV7-9|14
TGTGCCAGCAGCCATGAGGGGGAAGGTCAGCCCCAGCATTTT
CASSHEGEGQPQHF
>TRBJ2-3|few|-|TRBV12-3/TRBV12-4|15
TGTGCCAGCAGTTTCGGACTCTCTAGCACAGATACGCAGTATTTT
CASSFGLSSTDTQYF
>TRBJ1-1|-|-|TRBV3-1|20
TGTGCCAGCAGCCAAGAGGCCCTAACAATCTTACAGGGAGTTAATTCTGAAGCTTTCTTT
CASSQEALTILQGVNSEAFF
>TRBJ2-7|-|-|TRBV12-5|17
TGTGCTAGTGGTTTGGTACGAGGGGGAGCGGTGGCCTACGAGCAGTACTTC
CASGLVRGGAVAYEQYF
>TRBJ2-2|-|TRBD2|TRBV4-1|16
TGCGCCAGCAGCCAGACGGGACTAGCGGGGGTCGGGGAGCTGTTTTTT
CASSQTGLAGVGELFF
>TRBJ1-4|few|-|TRBV25-1|16
TGTGCCAGCAGTGGCACCTTCGGGAGGACTAATGAAAAACTGTTTTTT
CASSGTFGRTNEKLFF
>TRBJ2-7|few|TRBD1|TRBV6-1|16
TGTGCCAGCAGTGAGCGACAGGGTGGTTGGCCCTACGAGCAGTACTTC
CASSERQGGWPYEQYF
>TRBJ2-7|many|TRBD1|TRBV27|15
TGTGCCAGCAGTTTAGGACAGGGGATTACCTACGAGCAGTACTTC
CASSLGQGITYEQYF
>TRBJ2-3|many|TRBD2|TRBV29-1|14
TGCAGCGTCAATCGGAGACTAGCATCCGATACGCAGTATTTT
CSVNRRLASDTQYF
>TRBJ1-5|few|-|TRBV3-1|14
TGTGCCAGCAGCCAAGATCGCAGTTATCAGCCCCAGCATTTT
CASSQDRSYQPQHF
>TRBJ1-5|-|-|TRBV20-1|13
TGCAGTGCTAGCCTCCACCCCAATCAGCCCCAGCATTTT
CSASLHPNQPQHF
>TRBJ1-5|-|-|TRBV6-5|14
TGTGCCAGCAGTTATCGCGGGGGAGGCCAGCCCCAGCATTTT
CASSYRGGGQPQHF
>TRBJ1-2|many|-|TRBV12-3/TRBV12-4|13
TGTGCCAGCAGTCCGTCGGTTCTCTATGGCTACACCTTC
CASSPSVLYGYTF
>TRBJ2-1|-|-|TRBV6-6|19
TGTGCCAGCAGTTACCCGATCAGCCCGGGAGAGGGGTTCTACAATGAGCAGTTCTTC
CASSYPISPGEGFYNEQFF
>TRBJ2-7|many|-|TRBV15|13
TGTGCCACCAGCAGGCGAGGAGGGGGCGAGCAGTACTTC
CATSRRGGGEQYF
>TRBJ1-2|few|TRBD1|TRBV12-3/TRBV12-4|14
TGTGCCAGCATTAATACAGGGGTCCACTATGGCTACACCTTC
CASINTGVHYGYTF
>TRBJ2-7|-|-|TRBV18|13
TGTGCCAGCTCACCTACGGTCGACTACGAGCAGTACTTC
CASSPTVDYEQYF